The 27 T cell receptor beta chains presented below share a single source sample, sequenced in a study of post-analysis software for immune sequencing data. No antigen has been assigned to these receptors. Findings and caveats of the study: Relative to controls, patients had a handful of TRBV segments at higher frequency, with TRBV5-6, TRBV5-1 and TRBV20-1 among these.

cDNA libraries for TCR beta contained unique molecular identifiers. One entry per CDR3 protein, called by TCRdb with MiXCR from the PCR reads. The sample records roughly 800,000 distinct CDR3 sequences, roughly 46% being singletons. The sample taken for sequencing was blood. The receptor source for this set is a girl between 10 and 17 years old with multiple sclerosis.

This chain joins TRBV10-3 and TRBJ1-6; a possible D gene is TRBD1 (5 bases). This CDR3 comprises 15 residues. The V gene lost 3 bases and the J gene lost 3 bases, with 9 bases spanning the gap. Germline CDR1 reads ENHRY; CDR2 reads SYGVKD. In DNA form, the CDR3 reads TGTGCCATCAGTGACAGGGAAAACTATAATTCACCCCTCCACTTT. Encoded protein: CAISDRENYNSPLHF.

This clonotype was seen a few times. The chain carries TRBV7-2 and TRBJ2-5; 13 nucleotides match TRBD2. V trimming: 5 bases; J trimming: 0 bases; junction bases outside the gene matches: 6. Germline V gene data show CDR1 as SGHTA and CDR2 as FQGNSA. This CDR3 is 17 amino acids long. The chain's CDR3 is CASSLTGLAGDQETQYF. As DNA, the CDR3 is TGTGCCAGCAGCCTGACCGGACTAGCGGGAGACCAAGAGACCCAGTACTTC. Full variable domain (outside the CDR3, taken from reference TRBV7-2 and TRBJ2-5): GAGVSQSPSNKVTEKGKDVELRCDPISGHTALYWYRQSLGQGLEFLIYFQGNSAPDKSGLPSDRFSAERTGGSVSTLTIQRTQQEDSAVYLCASSLTGLAGDQETQYFGPGTRLLVL.

The rearrangement joins TRBV7-2 to TRBJ2-4; D unresolved. V was pared by 0 bases and J by 1 base, with 7 bases between. Germline lookup yields CDR1 SGHTA and CDR2 FQGNSA. The CDR3 is 15 residues long. The CDR3 DNA reads as TGTGCCAGCAGCTTAGCGGGTTTGGCCAAAAACATTCAGTACTTC. Translated, it gives CASSLAGLAKNIQYF.

This clonotype was counted only a few times. The chain couples TRBV20-1 to TRBJ2-3; D remains ambiguous. The germline V gene encodes CDR1 DFQATT and CDR2 SNEGSKA (reference sequence). CDR3 length equals 12 residues. Trimming stripped 5 bases from V and 1 base from J, with 7 bases between. The CDR3 loop is CSAFRGTDTQYF. CDR3 nucleotides: TGCAGTGCTTTCCGTGGCACAGATACGCAGTATTTT.

The genes are TRBV7-8 and TRBJ2-5; D not resolved. There are 14 residues in the CDR3. Germline V lookup: CDR1 SGHVS, CDR2 FQNEAQ. V lost 2 bases, J lost 3 bases, and 10 bases lay in between. The CDR3 nucleotides are TGTGCCAGCAGCTTACTGATAGGAAAAGAGACCCAGTACTTC. Its protein is CASSLLIGKETQYF.

The genes are TRBV5-1 and TRBJ2-6; the match to TRBD1 covers 8 bases. Germline V lookup: CDR1 SGHRS, CDR2 YFSETQ. J was trimmed by 0 bases and V by 4 bases; bases with no gene match: 9. CDR3 length equals 18 residues. In nucleotides, the CDR3 is TGCGCCAGCAGCGTACCGGGACAGGAGATCTCTGGGGCCAACGTCCTGACTTTC. This gives the protein CASSVPGQEISGANVLTF.

V usage is TRBV6-5 and J usage is TRBJ1-1; D not resolved. This CDR3 spans 15 amino acids. Trimming cost V 5 bases and J 7 bases, with 20 bases left between them. Germline V gene data show CDR1 as MNHEY and CDR2 as SVGAGI. In DNA, the CDR3 is TGTGCCAGCAGTACCCGGGCAAAGGGAGTTAGTGAAGCTTTCTTT. Its protein is CASSTRAKGVSEAFF.

In DNA, the CDR3 is TGCGCCAGCAGCGACTACAGACTCGACACCGGGGAGCTGTTTTTT. Its translation is CASSDYRLDTGELFF. The chain recombines TRBV5-1 with TRBJ2-2, with D perhaps matching TRBD2 (5 bases). This CDR3 is 15 amino acids long. Germline V gene sequence: CDR1 SGHRS, CDR2 YFSETQ. V was pared by 4 bases and J by 3 bases, with 13 bases between. Based on the CDR3 plus reference TRBV5-1 and TRBJ2-2, the full variable domain is KAGVTQTPRYLIKTRGQQVTLSCSPISGHRSVSWYQQTPGQGLQFLFEYFSETQRNKGNFPGRFSGRQFSNSRSEMNVSTLELGDSALYLCASSDYRLDTGELFFGEGSRLTVL.

This clonotype was recorded a few times. The chain employs TRBV7-2 and TRBJ2-7; 7 positions agree with TRBD2. The DNA end lines up better with TRBJ2-5; the J call may be wrong. Germline CDR1 reads SGHTA; CDR2 reads FQGNSA. The CDR3 runs 12 residues. CDR3 in DNA: TGTGCCAGCAGGGGGGGGAAAGAGACCCAGTACTTC. Its protein is CASRGGKETQYF.

The rearrangement uses TRBV7-9 and TRBJ1-1; a weak D match, TRBD1 (6 bases). The V end lost 5 bases, the J end lost 1 base, and 14 bases lay between the germline ends. CDR1 SEHNR and CDR2 FQNEAQ come from the germline V gene (reference sequence). The CDR3 totals 15 residues. This CDR3 reads CASSRAGETNTEAFF. DNA of the CDR3: TGTGCCAGCAGCCGAGCAGGGGAGACGAACACTGAAGCTTTCTTT.

The chain joins TRBV20-1 to TRBJ2-1; 9 nucleotides agree with TRBD2. CDR1 and CDR2 from the germline V gene are DFQATT and SNEGSKA (reference sequence). The CDR3 covers 19 residues. J lost 0 bases, V lost 2 bases, and 14 bases had no gene match. The CDR3 region is CSARSPSRLADRSYNEQFF. CDR3 coding DNA: TGCAGTGCTAGATCCCCCTCCCGACTAGCGGATCGCTCCTACAATGAGCAGTTCTTC.

This clonotype was picked up a small number of times. The chain is built from TRBV24-1 and TRBJ2-1, with 10 bases fitting TRBD2. Germline-derived CDR1 and CDR2 are KGHDR and SFDVKD. The CDR3 totals 16 residues. V lost 3 bases to trimming and J lost 7 bases; unmatched junction nucleotides: 8. The CDR3 protein is CATSDPLAGEGNEQFF. The DNA of the CDR3 is TGTGCCACCAGTGATCCTCTAGCGGGAGAGGGTAATGAGCAGTTCTTC.

This clonotype was counted only a few times. The V gene is TRBV24-1, the J gene TRBJ2-1; 8 bases map to TRBD1. CDR1 is KGHDR and CDR2 is SFDVKD in the germline V gene. The CDR3 covers 15 residues. The V segment lost 0 bases and the J segment 12 bases; nucleotides outside the gene matches: 9. CDR3 nucleotide sequence: TGTGCCACCAGTGATTTGCCGAACGACAGGGGACGGCAGTTCTTC. Encoded protein: CATSDLPNDRGRQFF.

This clonotype was detected only a few times. V is TRBV4-2 and J is TRBJ2-4; 7 bases fit TRBD2. CDR1 is LGHNA, CDR2 YNFKEQ, per germline. V shed 1 base, J shed 0 bases, and the junction held 6 bases outside the gene matches. This CDR3 contains 17 residues. The CDR3 region is CASSQGGGSQAKNIQYF. The CDR3 DNA follows: TGTGCCAGCAGCCAAGGAGGCGGGAGTCAAGCCAAAAACATTCAGTACTTC.

CDR3 protein: CASSTLDVPYEQYF. The CDR3, as DNA: TGTGCCAGCAGCACCCTCGACGTCCCCTACGAGCAGTACTTC. The chain joins TRBV11-2 to TRBJ2-7; no firm D call. This CDR3 has 14 residues. V lost 5 bases to trimming and J lost 2 bases, with 13 bases between them. CDR1 and CDR2 from the germline V gene are SGHAT and FQNNGV.

The chain has TRBV2 and TRBJ2-1, with 13 bases aligning to TRBD2. The CDR3 consists of 15 residues. Germline values: CDR1 SNHLY, CDR2 FYNNEI. After removal of 7 bases from V and 4 bases from J, the junction contained 4 bases not matched to a gene. CDR3 protein: CASNEGLAGYNEQFF. CDR3 DNA: TGTGCCAGCAACGAGGGACTAGCGGGATACAATGAGCAGTTCTTC.

The gene calls are TRBV20-1 and TRBJ2-4; TRBD2 matches at 9 bases. The J call may be incorrect, as the DNA end agrees better with TRBJ2-7. The CDR3 is 16 residues long. The germline V gene has CDR1 DFQATT and CDR2 SNEGSKA (reference sequence). The CDR3 here is CSARGSPGTSKAEQYF. CDR3 bases: TGCAGTGCTAGAGGATCTCCAGGGACTAGCAAGGCCGAGCAGTACTTC.

For the CDR3, the DNA is TGTGCCAGCACCGAGAGGGGAGGGACCCACGAGCAGTACTTC. Its protein product is CASTERGGTHEQYF. This chain uses TRBV6-6 with TRBJ2-7; 7 bases are a match to TRBD2. The CDR3 runs to 14 residues. Germline V gene sequence: CDR1 MNHNY, CDR2 SVGAGI (reference sequence). Trimming took 7 bases from V and 5 from J; bases not matched to a gene: 11.

The chain has TRBV12-3 or TRBV12-4 and TRBJ2-5, with 8 bases identical to TRBD2. With the DNA end fitting TRBJ2-7 better, the J assignment may be wrong. The CDR3 length is 15 residues. The CDR3 nucleotides are TGTGCCAGCAGTTTAGCCCCTAGCGGGCGCTACGAGCAGTACTTC. The encoded protein is CASSLAPSGRYEQYF.

CDR3 sequence reads: CASSRTVDSNQPQHF. CDR3 nucleotides: TGTGCCAGCAGTCGGACGGTGGATAGCAATCAGCCCCAGCATTTT. V usage is TRBV6-6 and J usage is TRBJ1-5; D uncertain. V was pared by 5 bases and J by 0 bases, with 11 bases between. The CDR3 contains 15 residues. Per the germline V gene, CDR1 is MNHNY and CDR2 is SVGAGI (reference sequence).

V usage is TRBV5-6 and J usage is TRBJ1-2; D may be TRBD1 (5 bases). The CDR3 loop spans 15 amino acids. CDR1 is SGHDT, CDR2 YYEEEE, per germline. V lost 4 bases and J 5 bases, leaving 18 bases between the germline ends. CDR3 protein: CASSVDTGGFYGYTF. Here the CDR3 DNA reads TGTGCCAGCAGCGTGGATACAGGAGGTTTTTATGGCTACACCTTC.

V usage is TRBV29-1 and J usage is TRBJ2-6; the D gene could be TRBD1 or TRBD2 (5 bases each). V was clipped by 4 bases and J by 0 bases, with 19 bases between them. CDR3 length: 18 residues. Germline assignment: CDR1 SQVTM and CDR2 ANQGSEA. In DNA, the CDR3 is TGCAGCGTTGTTGGCGCAGGGACCCATCGCTCTGGGGCCAACGTCCTGACTTTC. The encoded protein is CSVVGAGTHRSGANVLTF.

The rearrangement uses TRBV20-1 and TRBJ2-3; 12 nucleotides line up with TRBD2. CDR1 is DFQATT, CDR2 SNEGSKA, per germline (reference sequence). The CDR3 length is 18 residues. The J segment lost 5 bases and the V segment lost 1 base, leaving 13 bases of the junction unmatched. The CDR3 nucleotides are TGCAGTGCTAGAGGGGAACTAGCGGGAGGTCTGAGCGGAGATACGCAGTATTTT. Encoded protein: CSARGELAGGLSGDTQYF.

The rearrangement links TRBV14 to TRBJ2-3; 10 bases match TRBD2. CDR1 and CDR2 from the germline V gene are SGHDN and FVKESK. This CDR3 spans 19 amino acids. The junction had 13 bases not matched to a gene; V was cut back by 2 bases and J by 2 bases. CDR3 residues: CASSQRRGVAGGPTDTQYF. In nucleotides, the CDR3 is TGTGCCAGCAGCCAAAGAAGGGGGGTAGCGGGAGGCCCCACAGATACGCAGTATTTT. Together with reference TRBV14 and TRBJ2-3, the CDR3 gives the full variable domain: EAGVTQFPSHSVIEKGQTVTLRCDPISGHDNLYWYRRVMGKEIKFLLHFVKESKQDESGMPNNRFLAERTGGTYSTLKVQPAELEDSGVYFCASSQRRGVAGGPTDTQYFGPGTRLTVL.

The gene calls are TRBV20-1 and TRBJ2-5, with 7 nucleotides matching TRBD1. The CDR3 loop spans 13 amino acids. The germline CDR1 and CDR2 sequences are DFQATT and SNEGSKA (reference sequence). Trimming removed 5 bases from V and 9 bases from J; junction bases left unmatched: 12. The CDR3 loop is CSASRQGQAAQYF. The CDR3 bases are TGCAGTGCTTCCCGACAGGGTCAGGCGGCCCAGTACTTC.

This clonotype has more than one count but fewer than ten. The CDR3 is CASRGTAENYGYTF. CDR3 sequence (DNA): TGTGCCAGCAGAGGGACAGCCGAGAACTATGGCTACACCTTC. The V call is TRBV6-2 or TRBV6-3, the J call TRBJ1-2; the match to TRBD1 covers 7 bases. V was clipped by 6 bases and J by 2 bases; unmatched bases: 6. The CDR3 consists of 14 residues. Germline V gives CDR1 MNHEY, CDR2 SVGEGT.

This chain connects TRBV4-1 to TRBJ2-3; the match to TRBD2 covers 10 bases. The CDR3 consists of 15 residues. The trim removed 2 bases at V and 2 bases at J, leaving 1 base unmatched. Germline CDR1 and CDR2: MGHRA and YSYEKL. The CDR3 loop reads CASSQLAGDTDTQYF. The DNA for the CDR3 is TGCGCCAGCAGCCAACTAGCGGGAGACACAGATACGCAGTATTTT.